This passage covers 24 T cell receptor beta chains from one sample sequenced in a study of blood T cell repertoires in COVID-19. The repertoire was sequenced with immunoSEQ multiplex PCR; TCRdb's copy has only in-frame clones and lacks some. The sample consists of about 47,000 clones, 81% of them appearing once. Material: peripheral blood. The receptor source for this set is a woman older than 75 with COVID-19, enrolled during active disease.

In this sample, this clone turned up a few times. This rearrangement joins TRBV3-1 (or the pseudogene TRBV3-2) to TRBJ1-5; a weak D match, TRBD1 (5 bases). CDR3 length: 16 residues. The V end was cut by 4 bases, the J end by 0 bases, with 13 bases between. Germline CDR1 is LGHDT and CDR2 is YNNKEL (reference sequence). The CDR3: CASSPTGGNSNQPQHF. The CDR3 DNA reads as TGTGCCAGCAGCCCTACGGGGGGTAATAGCAATCAGCCCCAGCATTTT.

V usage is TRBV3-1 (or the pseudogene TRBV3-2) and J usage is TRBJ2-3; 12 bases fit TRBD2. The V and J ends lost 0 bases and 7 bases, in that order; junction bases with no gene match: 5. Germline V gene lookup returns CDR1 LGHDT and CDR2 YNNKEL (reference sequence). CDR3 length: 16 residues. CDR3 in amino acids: CASSQDPSGRANTQYF. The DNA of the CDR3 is TGTGCCAGCAGCCAAGATCCTAGCGGGAGGGCCAATACGCAGTATTTT.

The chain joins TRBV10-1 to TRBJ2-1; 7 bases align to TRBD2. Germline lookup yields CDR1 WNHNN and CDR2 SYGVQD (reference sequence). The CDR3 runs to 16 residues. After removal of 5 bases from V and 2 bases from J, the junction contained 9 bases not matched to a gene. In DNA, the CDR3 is TGCGCCAGCAGTACTAGCGAACTGTCTGCCTACAATGAGCAGTTCTTC. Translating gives CASSTSELSAYNEQFF.

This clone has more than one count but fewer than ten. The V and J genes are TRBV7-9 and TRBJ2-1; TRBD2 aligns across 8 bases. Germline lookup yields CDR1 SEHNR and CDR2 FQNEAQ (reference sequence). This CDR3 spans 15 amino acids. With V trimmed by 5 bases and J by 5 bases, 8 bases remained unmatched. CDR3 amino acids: CASSAYSGVDNEQFF. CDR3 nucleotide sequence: TGTGCCAGCAGCGCCTATAGCGGGGTGGACAATGAGCAGTTCTTC.

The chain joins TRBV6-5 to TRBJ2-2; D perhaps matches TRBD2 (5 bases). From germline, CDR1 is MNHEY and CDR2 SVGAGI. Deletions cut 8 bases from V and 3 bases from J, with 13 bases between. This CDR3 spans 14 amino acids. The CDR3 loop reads CASDNLGDTGELFF. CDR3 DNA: TGTGCCAGCGATAATCTGGGAGACACCGGGGAGCTGTTTTTT.

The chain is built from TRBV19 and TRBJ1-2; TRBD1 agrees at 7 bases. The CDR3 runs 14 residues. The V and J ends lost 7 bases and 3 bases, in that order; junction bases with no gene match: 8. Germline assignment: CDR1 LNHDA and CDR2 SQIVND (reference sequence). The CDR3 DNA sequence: TGTGCCAGTATTAAGGGGGCGCATCACTATGGCTACACCTTC. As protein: CASIKGAHHYGYTF.

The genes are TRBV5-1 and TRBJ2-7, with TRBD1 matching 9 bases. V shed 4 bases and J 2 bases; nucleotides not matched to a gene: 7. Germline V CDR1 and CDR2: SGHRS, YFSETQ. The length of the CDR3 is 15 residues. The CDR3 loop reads CASSQTGTGTYEQYF. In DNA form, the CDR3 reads TGCGCCAGCAGCCAAACCGGGACAGGGACCTACGAGCAGTACTTC.

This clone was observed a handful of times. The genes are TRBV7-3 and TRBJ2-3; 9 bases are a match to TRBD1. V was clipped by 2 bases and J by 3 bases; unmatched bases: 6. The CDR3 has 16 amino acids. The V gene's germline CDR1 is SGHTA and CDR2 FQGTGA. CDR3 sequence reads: CASSLHGQGRTDTQYF. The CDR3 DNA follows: TGTGCCAGCAGCTTACATGGACAGGGGAGGACAGATACGCAGTATTTT.

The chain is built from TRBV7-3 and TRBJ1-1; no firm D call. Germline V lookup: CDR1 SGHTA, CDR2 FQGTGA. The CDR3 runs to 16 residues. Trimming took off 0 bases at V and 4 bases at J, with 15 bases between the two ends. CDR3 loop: CASSLTFGRVGTEAFF. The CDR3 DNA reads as TGTGCCAGCAGCTTAACTTTTGGCCGGGTAGGCACTGAAGCTTTCTTT.

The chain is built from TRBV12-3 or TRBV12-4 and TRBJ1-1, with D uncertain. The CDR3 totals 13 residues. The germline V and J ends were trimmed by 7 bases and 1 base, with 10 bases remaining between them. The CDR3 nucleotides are TGTGCCAGCAACGCGGGAGCGAACACTGAAGCTTTCTTT. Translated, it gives CASNAGANTEAFF.

CDR3: CASSFLGETQYF. In DNA form, the CDR3 reads TGTGCCAGCAGCTTCCTAGGAGAGACCCAGTACTTC. The chain carries TRBV7-3 and TRBJ2-5, with D uncertain. Looked up from germline, CDR1 is SGHTA and CDR2 is FQGTGA. V was trimmed by 3 bases and J by 4 bases, leaving 6 bases between them. The CDR3 spans 12 residues.

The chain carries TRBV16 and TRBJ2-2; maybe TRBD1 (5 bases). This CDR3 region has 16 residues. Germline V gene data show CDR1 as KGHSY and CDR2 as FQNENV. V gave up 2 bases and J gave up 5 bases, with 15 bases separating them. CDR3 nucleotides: TGTGCCAGCAGCCAACAGCCGCAGGGTAGTACCGGGGAGCTGTTTTTT. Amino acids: CASSQQPQGSTGELFF.

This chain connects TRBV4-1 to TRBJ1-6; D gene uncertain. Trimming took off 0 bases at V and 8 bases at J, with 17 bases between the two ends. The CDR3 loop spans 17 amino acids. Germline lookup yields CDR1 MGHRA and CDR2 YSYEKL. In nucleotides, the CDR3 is TGCGCCAGCAGCCAAGACCCCCGGACTTGGGCGGATTCACCCCTCCACTTT. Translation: CASSQDPRTWADSPLHF.

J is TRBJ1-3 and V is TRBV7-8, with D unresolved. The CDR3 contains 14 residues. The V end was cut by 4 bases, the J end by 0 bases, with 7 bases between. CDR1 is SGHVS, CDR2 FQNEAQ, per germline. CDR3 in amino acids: CASSSRISGNTIYF. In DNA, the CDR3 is TGTGCCAGCAGCTCGAGGATCTCTGGAAACACCATATATTTT. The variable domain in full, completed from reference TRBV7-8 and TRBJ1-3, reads GAGVSQSPRYKVAKRGQDVALRCDPISGHVSLFWYQQALGQGPEFLTYFQNEAQLDKSGLPSDRFFAERPEGSVSTLKIQRTQQEDSAVYLCASSSRISGNTIYFGEGSWLTVV.

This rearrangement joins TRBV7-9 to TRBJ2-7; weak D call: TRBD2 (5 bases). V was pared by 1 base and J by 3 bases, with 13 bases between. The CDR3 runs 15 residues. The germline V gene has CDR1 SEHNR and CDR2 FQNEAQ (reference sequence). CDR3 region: CASSLGAGWDYEQYF. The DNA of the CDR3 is TGTGCCAGCAGCTTAGGGGCGGGCTGGGACTACGAGCAGTACTTC.

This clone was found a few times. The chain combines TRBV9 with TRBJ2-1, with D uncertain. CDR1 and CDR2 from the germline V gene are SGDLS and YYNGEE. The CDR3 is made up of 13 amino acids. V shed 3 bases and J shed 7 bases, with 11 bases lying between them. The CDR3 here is CASSAQAENEQFF. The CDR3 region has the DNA TGTGCCAGCAGCGCCCAAGCCGAGAATGAGCAGTTCTTC.

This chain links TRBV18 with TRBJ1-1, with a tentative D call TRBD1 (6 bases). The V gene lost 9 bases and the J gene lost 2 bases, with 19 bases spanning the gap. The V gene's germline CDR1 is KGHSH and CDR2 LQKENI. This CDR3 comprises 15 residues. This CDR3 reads CASSKNRELNTEAFF. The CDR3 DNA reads TGTGCCAGTTCGAAAAACAGGGAATTAAACACTGAAGCTTTCTTT.

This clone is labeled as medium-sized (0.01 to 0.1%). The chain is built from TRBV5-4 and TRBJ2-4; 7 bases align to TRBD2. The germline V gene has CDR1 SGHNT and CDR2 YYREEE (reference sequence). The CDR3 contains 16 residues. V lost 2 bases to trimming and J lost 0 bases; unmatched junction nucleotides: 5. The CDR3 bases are TGTGCCAGCAGCTTCCGGGGGGAAGTAGCCAAAAACATTCAGTACTTC. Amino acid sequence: CASSFRGEVAKNIQYF.

This CDR3 reads CASSAGGTEAFF. In DNA, the CDR3 is TGTGCCAGCTCCGCCGGGGGCACTGAAGCTTTCTTT. The chain combines TRBV18 with TRBJ1-1; weak D call: TRBD1 (5 bases). The CDR3 length is 12 residues. Germline CDR1 KGHSH, CDR2 LQKENI. Trimming took off 6 bases at V and 4 bases at J, with 9 bases between the two ends.

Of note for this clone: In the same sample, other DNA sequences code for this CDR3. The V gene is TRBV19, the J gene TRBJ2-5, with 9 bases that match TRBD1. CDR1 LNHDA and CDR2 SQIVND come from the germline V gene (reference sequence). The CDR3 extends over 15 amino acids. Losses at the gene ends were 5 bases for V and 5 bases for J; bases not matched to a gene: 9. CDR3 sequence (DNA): TGTGCCAGTAGTCCGCGGACAGGGGTGGGGGAGACCCAGTACTTC. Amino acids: CASSPRTGVGETQYF.

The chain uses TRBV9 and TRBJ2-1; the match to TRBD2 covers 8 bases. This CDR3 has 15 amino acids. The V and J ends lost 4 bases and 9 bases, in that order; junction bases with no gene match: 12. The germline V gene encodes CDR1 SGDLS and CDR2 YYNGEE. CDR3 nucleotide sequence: TGTGCCAGCAGCTCCCATAGCGGGATAAGGGTTGAGCAGTTCTTC. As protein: CASSSHSGIRVEQFF.

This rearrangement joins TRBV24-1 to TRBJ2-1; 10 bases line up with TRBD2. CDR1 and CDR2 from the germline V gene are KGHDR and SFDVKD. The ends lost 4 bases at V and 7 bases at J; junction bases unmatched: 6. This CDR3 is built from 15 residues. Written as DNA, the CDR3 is TGTGCCACCAGTGACCCTACTAGCGGGAAAAATGAGCAGTTCTTC. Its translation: CATSDPTSGKNEQFF.

The CDR3 sequence is CASSVSFDRSNYGYTF. CDR3 nucleotides: TGTGCCAGCAGCGTCTCGTTCGACAGATCTAACTATGGCTACACCTTC. The chain is built from TRBV28 and TRBJ1-2, with D perhaps TRBD1 (5 bases). This CDR3 region has 16 residues. With 6 bases removed from V and 0 bases from J, the gap between germline ends came to 17 bases. The germline gives CDR1 MDHEN, CDR2 SYDVKM.

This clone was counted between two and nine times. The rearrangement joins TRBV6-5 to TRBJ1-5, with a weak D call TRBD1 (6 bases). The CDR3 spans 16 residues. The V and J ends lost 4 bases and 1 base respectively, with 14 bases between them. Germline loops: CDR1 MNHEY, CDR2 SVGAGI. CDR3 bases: TGTGCCAGCAGTTCCAACAGGGTGTTCAGCAATCAGCCCCAGCATTTT. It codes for CASSSNRVFSNQPQHF.